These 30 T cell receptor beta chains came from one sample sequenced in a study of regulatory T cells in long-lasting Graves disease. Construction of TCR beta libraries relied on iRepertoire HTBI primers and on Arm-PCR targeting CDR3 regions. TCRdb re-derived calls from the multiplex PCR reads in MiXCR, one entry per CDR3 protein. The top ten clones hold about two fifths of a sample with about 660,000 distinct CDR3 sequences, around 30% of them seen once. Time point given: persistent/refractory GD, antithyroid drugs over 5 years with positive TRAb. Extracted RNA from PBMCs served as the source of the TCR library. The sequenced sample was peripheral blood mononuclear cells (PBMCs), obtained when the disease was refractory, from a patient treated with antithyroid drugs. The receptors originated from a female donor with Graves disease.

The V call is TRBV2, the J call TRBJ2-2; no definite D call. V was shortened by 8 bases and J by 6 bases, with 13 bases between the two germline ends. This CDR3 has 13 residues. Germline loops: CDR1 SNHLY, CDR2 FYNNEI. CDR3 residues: CASRVLVSGELFF. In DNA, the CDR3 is TGTGCCAGCCGGGTCTTGGTGTCCGGGGAGCTGTTTTTT.

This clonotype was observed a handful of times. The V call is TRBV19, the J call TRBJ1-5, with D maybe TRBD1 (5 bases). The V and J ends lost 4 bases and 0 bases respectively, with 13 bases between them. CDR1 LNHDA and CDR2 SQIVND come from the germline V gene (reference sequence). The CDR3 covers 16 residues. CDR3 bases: TGTGCCAGTAGTACGGACATATTCTATAGCAATCAGCCCCAGCATTTT. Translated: CASSTDIFYSNQPQHF.

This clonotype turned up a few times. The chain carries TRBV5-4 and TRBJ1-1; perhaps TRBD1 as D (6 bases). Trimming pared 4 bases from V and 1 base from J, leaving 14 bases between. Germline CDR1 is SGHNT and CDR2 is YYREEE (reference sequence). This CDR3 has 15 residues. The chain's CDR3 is CASSGRRGGNTEAFF. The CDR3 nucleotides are TGTGCCAGCAGCGGTCGACGAGGGGGGAACACTGAAGCTTTCTTT.

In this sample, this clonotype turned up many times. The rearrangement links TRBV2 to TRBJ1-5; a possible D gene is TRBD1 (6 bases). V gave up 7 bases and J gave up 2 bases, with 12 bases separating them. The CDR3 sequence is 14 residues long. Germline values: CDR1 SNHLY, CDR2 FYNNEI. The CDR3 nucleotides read TGTGCCAGCACCACGGACAGTCGCAATCAGCCCCAGCATTTT. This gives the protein CASTTDSRNQPQHF.

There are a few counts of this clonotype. CDR3 nucleotides: TGTGCCAGCAGGAACCAAGGGACAGGGGCACTAATGTGGAACACTGAAGCTTTCTTT. It codes for CASRNQGTGALMWNTEAFF. The chain joins TRBV6-1 to TRBJ1-1; 10 bases are a match to TRBD1. The CDR3 is made up of 19 amino acids. The germline V gene has CDR1 MNHNS and CDR2 SASEGT. V lost 6 bases, J lost 1 base, and 17 bases stayed unmatched.

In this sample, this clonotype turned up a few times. The CDR3 protein is CAWRTRGQETQYF. The CDR3 DNA reads as TGTGCCTGGAGGACCAGGGGACAAGAGACCCAGTACTTC. The V and J genes are TRBV30 and TRBJ2-5; D might be TRBD1 (6 bases). The CDR3 extends over 13 amino acids. V shed 3 bases and J shed 2 bases, with 10 bases lying between them. Germline V gene sequence: CDR1 GTSNPN, CDR2 SVGIG (reference sequence).

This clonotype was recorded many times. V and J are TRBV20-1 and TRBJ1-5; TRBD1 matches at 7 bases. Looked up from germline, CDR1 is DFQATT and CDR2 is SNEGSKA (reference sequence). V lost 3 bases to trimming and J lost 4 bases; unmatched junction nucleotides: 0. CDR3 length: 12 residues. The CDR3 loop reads CSARTGNQPQHF. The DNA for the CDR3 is TGCAGTGCTAGGACAGGGAATCAGCCCCAGCATTTT.

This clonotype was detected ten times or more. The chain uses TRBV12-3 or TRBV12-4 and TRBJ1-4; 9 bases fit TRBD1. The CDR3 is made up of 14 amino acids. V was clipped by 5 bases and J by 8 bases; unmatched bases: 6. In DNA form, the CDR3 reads TGTGCCAGCAGTGGGACAGGGCGGTACGAAAAACTGTTTTTT. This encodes CASSGTGRYEKLFF.

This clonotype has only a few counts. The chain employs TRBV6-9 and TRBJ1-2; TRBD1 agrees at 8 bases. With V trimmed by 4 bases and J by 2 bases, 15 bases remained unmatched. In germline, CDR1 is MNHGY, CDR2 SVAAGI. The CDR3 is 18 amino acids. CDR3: CASSFPRTGLIENYGYTF. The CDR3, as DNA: TGTGCCAGCAGTTTCCCCCGGACAGGGTTGATTGAGAACTATGGCTACACCTTC.

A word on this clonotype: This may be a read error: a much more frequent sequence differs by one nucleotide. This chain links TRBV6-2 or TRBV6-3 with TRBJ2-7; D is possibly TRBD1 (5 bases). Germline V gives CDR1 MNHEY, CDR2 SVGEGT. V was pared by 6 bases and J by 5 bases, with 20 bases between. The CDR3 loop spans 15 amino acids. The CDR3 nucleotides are TGTGCCAGCAGGGGATCCAGCTCATCCAGGGACGAGCAGTACTTC. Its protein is CASRGSSSSRDEQYF.

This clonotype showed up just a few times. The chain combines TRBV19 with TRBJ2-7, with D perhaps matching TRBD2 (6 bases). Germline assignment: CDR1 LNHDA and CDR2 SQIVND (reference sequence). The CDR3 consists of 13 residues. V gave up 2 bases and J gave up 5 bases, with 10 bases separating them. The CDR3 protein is CASSIRRAHEQYF. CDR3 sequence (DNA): TGTGCCAGTAGTATAAGGAGGGCCCACGAGCAGTACTTC.

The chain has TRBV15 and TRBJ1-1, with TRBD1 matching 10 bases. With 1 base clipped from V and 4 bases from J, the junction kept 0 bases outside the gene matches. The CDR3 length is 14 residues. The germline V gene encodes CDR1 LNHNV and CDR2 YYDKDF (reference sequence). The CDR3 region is CATSRGDRGTEAFF. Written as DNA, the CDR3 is TGTGCCACCAGCAGAGGGGACAGGGGCACTGAAGCTTTCTTT.

CDR3 DNA sequence: TGTGCCAGCAGCCCCGGGGGGGGACGGCTTCAGCAGTACTTC. Its translation: CASSPGGGRLQQYF. V is TRBV12-3 or TRBV12-4 and J is TRBJ2-7; 8 bases align to TRBD2. This CDR3 spans 14 amino acids. V gave up 6 bases and J gave up 8 bases; unmatched junction bases: 12.

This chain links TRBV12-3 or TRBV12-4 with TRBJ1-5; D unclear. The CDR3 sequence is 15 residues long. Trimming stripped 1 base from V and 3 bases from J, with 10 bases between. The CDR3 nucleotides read TGTGCCAGCAGTTTAGGCCAGAGGGTCAATCAGCCCCAGCATTTT. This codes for CASSLGQRVNQPQHF.

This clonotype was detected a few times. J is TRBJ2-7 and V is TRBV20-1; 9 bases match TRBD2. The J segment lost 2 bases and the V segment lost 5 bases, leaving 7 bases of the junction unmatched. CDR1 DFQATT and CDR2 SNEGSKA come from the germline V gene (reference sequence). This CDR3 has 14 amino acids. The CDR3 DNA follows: TGCAGTGCTGGTCCAGCGGGAGGCACCTACGAGCAGTACTTC. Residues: CSAGPAGGTYEQYF.

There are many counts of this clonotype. In DNA form, the CDR3 reads TGTGCCAGCAGTGAAGGTGTGGCAAGACACCAAGAGACCCAGTACTTC. It translates to CASSEGVARHQETQYF. The chain combines TRBV2 with TRBJ2-5; no clear D gene. The germline CDR1 and CDR2 sequences are SNHLY and FYNNEI. The CDR3 has 16 amino acids. Trimming stripped 1 base from V and 0 bases from J, with 12 bases between. The entire variable domain, with the rest obtained from reference TRBV2 and TRBJ2-5, is as follows: EPEVTQTPSHQVTQMGQEVILRCVPISNHLYFYWYRQILGQKVEFLVSFYNNEISEKSEIFDDQFSVERPDGSNFTLKIRSTKLEDSAMYFCASSEGVARHQETQYFGPGTRLLVL.

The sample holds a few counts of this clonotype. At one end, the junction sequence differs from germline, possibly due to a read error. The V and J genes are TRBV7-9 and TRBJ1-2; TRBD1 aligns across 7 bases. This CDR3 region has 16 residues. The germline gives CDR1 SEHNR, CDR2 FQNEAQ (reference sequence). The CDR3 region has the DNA TGTACCAGCAGCTTACCGAGACAGGGAAATAACTATGGCTACACCTTC. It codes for CTSSLPRQGNNYGYTF.

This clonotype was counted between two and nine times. CDR3 in amino acids: CASTQRWAGVDEQYF. The CDR3 bases are TGTGCCAGCACCCAAAGGTGGGCGGGAGTGGACGAGCAGTACTTC. The chain carries TRBV5-5 and TRBJ2-7; 7 bases agree with TRBD2. The CDR3 consists of 15 residues. Trimming at V came to 6 bases and at J to 5 bases, leaving 14 bases not matched to a gene. Germline CDR1 and CDR2: SGHKS and YYEKEE (reference sequence).

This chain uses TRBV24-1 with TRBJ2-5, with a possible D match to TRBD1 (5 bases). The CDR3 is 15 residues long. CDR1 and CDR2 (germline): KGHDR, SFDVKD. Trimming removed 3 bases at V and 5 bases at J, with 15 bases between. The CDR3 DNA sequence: TGTGCCACCAGTGATCCCCAGGGTGGCGTGGAGACCCAGTACTTC. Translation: CATSDPQGGVETQYF.

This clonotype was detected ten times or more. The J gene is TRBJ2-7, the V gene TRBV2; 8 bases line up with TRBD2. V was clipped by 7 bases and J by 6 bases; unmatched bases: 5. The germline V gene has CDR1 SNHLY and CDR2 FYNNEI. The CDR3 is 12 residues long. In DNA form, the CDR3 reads TGTGCCAGCATAAGCGGGAGTAGCGAGCAGTACTTC. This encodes CASISGSSEQYF.

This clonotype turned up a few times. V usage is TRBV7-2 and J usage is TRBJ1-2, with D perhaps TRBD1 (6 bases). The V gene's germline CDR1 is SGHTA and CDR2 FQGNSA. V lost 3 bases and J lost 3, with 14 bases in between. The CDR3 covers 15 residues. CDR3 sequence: CASSLGGRGDYGYTF. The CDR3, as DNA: TGTGCCAGCAGCTTGGGGGGGCGCGGGGACTATGGCTACACCTTC.

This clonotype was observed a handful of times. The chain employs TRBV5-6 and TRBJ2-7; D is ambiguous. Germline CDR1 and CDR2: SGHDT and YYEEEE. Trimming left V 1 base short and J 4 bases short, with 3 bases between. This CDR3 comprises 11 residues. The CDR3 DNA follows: TGTGCCAGCAGCTTGTGGTACGAGCAGTACTTC. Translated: CASSLWYEQYF.

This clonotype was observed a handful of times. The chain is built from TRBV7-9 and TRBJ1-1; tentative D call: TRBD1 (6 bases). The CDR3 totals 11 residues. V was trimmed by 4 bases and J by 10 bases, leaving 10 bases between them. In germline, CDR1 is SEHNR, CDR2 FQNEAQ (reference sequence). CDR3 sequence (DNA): TGTGCCAGCAGCTCGACAGGAGGAGCTTTCTTT. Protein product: CASSSTGGAFF.

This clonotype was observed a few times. The CDR3 spells CSARMGLAESGLQETQYF. CDR3 nucleotides: TGCAGTGCTAGGATGGGACTAGCGGAAAGTGGGCTCCAAGAGACCCAGTACTTC. The rearrangement joins TRBV20-1 to TRBJ2-5, with 11 bases identical to TRBD2. Trimming took 3 bases from V and 1 from J; bases not matched to a gene: 13. The CDR3 length is 18 residues. Looked up from germline, CDR1 is DFQATT and CDR2 is SNEGSKA (reference sequence).

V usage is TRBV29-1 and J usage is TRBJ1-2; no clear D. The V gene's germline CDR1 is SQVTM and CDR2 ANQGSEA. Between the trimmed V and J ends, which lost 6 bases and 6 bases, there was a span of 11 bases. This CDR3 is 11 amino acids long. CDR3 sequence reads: CSVGESDGYTF. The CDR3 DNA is TGCAGCGTCGGGGAATCGGATGGCTACACCTTC.

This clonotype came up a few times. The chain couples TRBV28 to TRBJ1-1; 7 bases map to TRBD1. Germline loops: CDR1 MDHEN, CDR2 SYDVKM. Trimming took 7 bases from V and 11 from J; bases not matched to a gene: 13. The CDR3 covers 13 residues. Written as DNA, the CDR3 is TGTGCCAGCAACCAGGGGGGGGCAAGGGAGGCTTTCTTT. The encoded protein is CASNQGGAREAFF.

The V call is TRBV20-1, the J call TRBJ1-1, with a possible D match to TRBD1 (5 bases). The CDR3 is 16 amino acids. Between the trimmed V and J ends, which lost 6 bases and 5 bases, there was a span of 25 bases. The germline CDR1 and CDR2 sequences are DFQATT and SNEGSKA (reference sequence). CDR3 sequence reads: CSAIGQAINGATEAFF. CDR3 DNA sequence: TGCAGTGCCATCGGACAAGCCATAAATGGGGCAACTGAAGCTTTCTTT.

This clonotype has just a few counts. The CDR3 region has the DNA TGTGCCAGCAGCCCCTCGCAGGGTCACGAGCAGTACTTC. Amino acid sequence: CASSPSQGHEQYF. This rearrangement joins TRBV9 to TRBJ2-7; possibly TRBD1 for D (5 bases). CDR3 length: 13 residues. CDR1 SGDLS and CDR2 YYNGEE come from the germline V gene. V dropped 4 bases and J dropped 5 bases, with 13 bases sitting between them.

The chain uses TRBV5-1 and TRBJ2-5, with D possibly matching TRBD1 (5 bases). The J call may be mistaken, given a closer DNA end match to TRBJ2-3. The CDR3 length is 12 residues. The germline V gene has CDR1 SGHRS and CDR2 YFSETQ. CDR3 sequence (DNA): TGCGCCAGCAGCATGGACATGGATACGCAGTATTTT. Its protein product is CASSMDMDTQYF.

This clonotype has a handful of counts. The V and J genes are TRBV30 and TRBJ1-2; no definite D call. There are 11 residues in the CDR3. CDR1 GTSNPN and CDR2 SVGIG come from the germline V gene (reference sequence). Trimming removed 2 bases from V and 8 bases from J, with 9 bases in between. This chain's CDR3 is CAWSFYAGYTF. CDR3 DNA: TGTGCCTGGAGTTTTTATGCCGGCTACACCTTC.